The clone carrying this T cell receptor (beta chain) was found many times. Its antigen is undetermined. The data stem from a study of identical twins. The study, taken as a whole, reports: Abundant cord blood beta clonotypes carried fewer insertions; memory repertoires showed none. Weaker excess twin sharing was seen among beta out-of-frame sequences.

TCRdb called the 5' RACE reads again in MiXCR, with one record for every CDR3 protein. The table includes under 1 million distinct CDR3 sequences, around an eighth detected once. The CDR3 length is 13 residues. The germline V gene encodes CDR1 SGHVS and CDR2 FNYEAQ. V was trimmed by 5 bases and J by 8 bases, leaving 14 bases between them. The sample was also reused in another study, on yellow fever vaccine responses in identical twins.

The V call is TRBV7-6, the J call TRBJ2-3; TRBD2 might be the D (6 bases). The sample comprised PBMCs. The sequence came from a woman aged 18 to 35 in good health. The CDR3 loop reads CASSAAGWGTQYF. The DNA for the CDR3 is TGTGCCAGCAGCGCGGCGGGGTGGGGTACGCAGTATTTT. The full variable domain, in which reference TRBV7-6 and TRBJ2-3 provide the parts outside the CDR3, is GAGVSQSPRYKVTKRGQDVALRCDPISGHVSLYWYRQALGQGPEFLTYFNYEAQQDKSGLPNDRFSAERPEGSISTLTIQRTEQRDSAMYRCASSAAGWGTQYFGPGTRLTVL.